This TCR beta chain came from a study of identical twins (dated by TCRdb to 2016 to 2018). Looking at the study overall: TCR alpha and beta repertoires from monozygotic twins, unrelated adults of various ages and cord blood were deep-sequenced to test whether fetal clonotypes persist. Replicate twin experiments were performed at different times using different library preparation protocols to rule out contamination. Beyond this particular receptor, the publication reports: A weaker excess of twin sharing was found in beta out-of-frame sequences because the signal-to-noise ratio was lowered by fewer shared sequences. Fewer insertions were carried by abundant cord blood beta clonotypes, a similar but weaker trend appeared in young adult naive repertoires, and no such trend appeared in memory repertoires. Out-of-frame TCR alpha sharing in monozygotic twins was systematically underestimated by recombination models, whereas sharing between unrelated individuals was in agreement with the recombination models. Compared with coincidental sharing between unrelated individuals, an excess of low generation-probability sequences was observed among out-of-frame TCR alpha sequences shared between twins. Because the same donors could not be followed over many years, the conclusions relied on cross-sectional statistical analysis. Invariant T cells such as MAIT and iNKT could partly confound zero-insertion analyses, though diverse VJ usage argued against this for most clonotypes.

All donors were healthy Caucasians. The study also sequenced three unrelated non-twin adults: a male aged 18 to 29, a male aged 50 to 60 and a female aged 50 to 60. Miltenyi CD45RO+ enrichment and human naive T-cell isolation kits were used to isolate memory (CD45RO+) and naive T cells from PBMC. The receptor library was made with 5' RACE. Sequencing was performed on an Illumina HiSeq 2000. A universal primer binding site was added through template switching, and the final cDNA carried a unique molecular identifier so that TCR cDNA molecules could be counted accurately. Specific primers in the conserved constant-segment region were used to synthesize first-strand cDNA for TCR alpha and beta chains. To control for contamination, every cDNA library was double barcoded, receiving both a SMART-Mk sample barcode and Illumina barcodes. Two successive PCR steps introduced TruSeq adapter sequences along with Illumina sample barcodes. The Illumina HiSeq platform was used with custom primers to sequence TCR alpha and beta cDNA libraries. The original pipeline was this. MiGEC was used to process raw reads and extract unique molecular identifiers, and MiXCR was used to find CDR3 positions. For each individual, recombination models were inferred using an EM algorithm with the repgenHMM and IGoR tools. Shared clonotype analysis was performed with the tcR package in R, normalizing sharing by the product of cloneset sizes. To study raw recombination free of thymic and clonal selection effects, out-of-frame nonproductive sequences were analyzed. TCRdb cleaned the public reads at Q25 with fastp, built clones with MiXCR and kept in-frame beta chains. For every CDR3 protein sequence, its rows merge into one entry that carries the most common genes and DNA. TCRdb, not the authors, supplied the V and J calls. The sample data list fewer than 450,000 distinct CDR3 sequences, and approximately 8.7% of these were observed just once. Clones ranked in the top ten supply approximately 8.9% of the sample.

This clonotype was found many times. Its antigen is still unknown. Base qualities are not at hand, and no much larger clone is one base apart. From a lookup of the germline V gene (reference sequence), CDR1 and CDR2 are LNHNV and YYDKDF. The CDR3 runs 13 amino acids, cysteine and phenylalanine included. Only CDR3 DNA remains: 39 bases, in frame from the first base. The V and J ends are trimmed by 4 bases and 0 bases, leaving 3 bases between them. This receptor was obtained from a woman in her 50s in good health. The sequenced material came from naive T cells sorted from blood. The cell subset or site label on this specimen signifies: cells isolated with a human naive T-cell isolation kit. The chain is assembled from TRBV15 and TRBJ2-2; the D gene is unclear. The CDR3: CATSTSNTGELFF. Here is the DNA: TGTGCCACCAGCACCTCGAACACCGGGGAGCTGTTTTTT.